This is a list of T cell receptor beta chains from one sample in a study of cytomegalovirus exposure and HLA in healthy donors. This table comes from immunoSEQ multiplex PCR, and its TCRdb copy is limited to in-frame clones, with some not included. The sample carries 100,000 to 150,000 clones, 94% recorded once. The sample was PBMCs. These receptors all stem from a woman under 30 in good health and CMV-seronegative. CDR3s include the opening cysteine and the closing phenylalanine or tryptophan. Fields, in order: clone size, V gene, J gene, D gene, CDR3 protein, CDR3 DNA. A D gene is named only where the DNA matches it firmly. Not every row has a clone size; where given, it reads once, few, many or a size class.

clone_size: NA
v_call: TRBV27
j_call: TRBJ2-2
d_call: TRBD1
cdr3_aa: CASSVIGTVNTGELFF
cdr3_nt: TGTGCCAGCAGTGTAATAGGGACAGTGAACACCGGGGAGCTGTTTTTT

clone_size: once
v_call: TRBV20-1
j_call: TRBJ1-1
d_call: NA
cdr3_aa: CSARSDTEAFF
cdr3_nt: TGCAGTGCTAGGAGCGATACTGAAGCTTTCTTT

clone_size: NA
v_call: TRBV5-5
j_call: TRBJ2-1
d_call: NA
cdr3_aa: CASSLQGTGYNEQFF
cdr3_nt: TGTGCCAGCAGCTTACAAGGGACTGGCTACAATGAGCAGTTCTTC

clone_size: NA
v_call: TRBV5-1
j_call: TRBJ2-1
d_call: TRBD2
cdr3_aa: CASSEAGGSYNEQFF
cdr3_nt: TGCGCCAGCAGTGAAGCGGGAGGGTCCTACAATGAGCAGTTCTTC

clone_size: NA
v_call: TRBV29-1
j_call: TRBJ2-5
d_call: TRBD2
cdr3_aa: CSALAGAESQYF
cdr3_nt: TGCAGCGCCCTAGCGGGGGCCGAGTCCCAGTACTTC

clone_size: once
v_call: TRBV18
j_call: TRBJ1-1
d_call: NA
cdr3_aa: CASSPPEGLGTEAFF
cdr3_nt: TGTGCCAGCTCACCACCGGAGGGGTTAGGAACTGAAGCTTTCTTT

clone_size: NA
v_call: TRBV2
j_call: TRBJ2-6
d_call: TRBD2
cdr3_aa: CASRGRGSGANVLTF
cdr3_nt: TGTGCCAGCAGAGGGAGGGGTAGTGGGGCCAACGTCCTGACTTTC

clone_size: NA
v_call: TRBV18
j_call: TRBJ2-7
d_call: NA
cdr3_aa: CASSPPSRAREQYF
cdr3_nt: TGTGCCAGCTCACCACCGTCCAGGGCTCGCGAGCAGTACTTC

clone_size: NA
v_call: TRBV10-3
j_call: TRBJ2-2
d_call: NA
cdr3_aa: CAISGAAVQGFAGELFF
cdr3_nt: TGTGCCATCAGTGGAGCCGCGGTCCAGGGCTTCGCCGGGGAGCTGTTTTTT

clone_size: NA
v_call: TRBV7-2
j_call: TRBJ2-2
d_call: TRBD2
cdr3_aa: CASSPRGGENTGELFF
cdr3_nt: TGTGCCAGCAGCCCTCGGGGGGGCGAGAACACCGGGGAGCTGTTTTTT

clone_size: NA
v_call: TRBV18
j_call: TRBJ1-1
d_call: NA
cdr3_aa: CASSHGRGRVNTEAFF
cdr3_nt: TGTGCCAGCTCGCATGGGAGGGGACGGGTGAACACTGAAGCTTTCTTT

clone_size: NA
v_call: TRBV10-3
j_call: TRBJ2-1
d_call: NA
cdr3_aa: CAISPRGEGRNEQFF
cdr3_nt: TGTGCCATCTCCCCACGAGGTGAGGGGAGGAATGAGCAGTTCTTC

clone_size: NA
v_call: TRBV6-5
j_call: TRBJ2-3
d_call: NA
cdr3_aa: CASSYSFADTQYF
cdr3_nt: TGTGCCAGCAGTTACTCATTCGCAGATACGCAGTATTTT

clone_size: NA
v_call: TRBV28
j_call: TRBJ2-3
d_call: TRBD2
cdr3_aa: CASTLLAGTDTQYF
cdr3_nt: TGTGCCAGCACCCTCCTAGCGGGCACAGATACGCAGTATTTT

clone_size: NA
v_call: TRBV10-3
j_call: TRBJ2-3
d_call: NA
cdr3_aa: CAISDGLGASTDTQYF
cdr3_nt: TGTGCCATCAGTGATGGTTTGGGGGCTTCTACAGATACGCAGTATTTT

clone_size: NA
v_call: TRBV28
j_call: TRBJ1-6
d_call: NA
cdr3_aa: CASSLRGSGSPLHF
cdr3_nt: TGTGCCAGCAGTTTACGCGGCTCGGGTTCACCCCTCCACTTT

clone_size: NA
v_call: TRBV19
j_call: TRBJ2-1
d_call: TRBD2
cdr3_aa: CASRLTSGVYNEQFF
cdr3_nt: TGTGCCAGTAGATTAACTAGCGGTGTGTACAATGAGCAGTTCTTC

clone_size: NA
v_call: TRBV2
j_call: TRBJ1-5
d_call: TRBD1
cdr3_aa: CASSETGASNQPQHF
cdr3_nt: TGTGCCAGCAGTGAAACAGGGGCTAGCAATCAGCCCCAGCATTTT

clone_size: NA
v_call: TRBV11-2
j_call: TRBJ2-7
d_call: NA
cdr3_aa: CASSLALGHEQYF
cdr3_nt: TGTGCCAGCAGCTTAGCGTTGGGCCACGAGCAGTACTTC

clone_size: NA
v_call: TRBV6-1
j_call: TRBJ1-2
d_call: NA
cdr3_aa: CASSEEEGIYGYTF
cdr3_nt: TGTGCCAGCAGTGAAGAGGAGGGCATCTATGGCTACACCTTC

clone_size: NA
v_call: TRBV28
j_call: TRBJ2-7
d_call: TRBD1
cdr3_aa: CASSFRGTGLPLVNYEQYF
cdr3_nt: TGTGCCAGCAGTTTTAGGGGGACAGGGCTTCCTCTGGTGAACTACGAGCAGTACTTC

clone_size: NA
v_call: TRBV2
j_call: TRBJ2-3
d_call: TRBD2
cdr3_aa: CASQRGGLADTQYF
cdr3_nt: TGTGCCAGCCAGCGGGGGGGGTTGGCAGATACGCAGTATTTT